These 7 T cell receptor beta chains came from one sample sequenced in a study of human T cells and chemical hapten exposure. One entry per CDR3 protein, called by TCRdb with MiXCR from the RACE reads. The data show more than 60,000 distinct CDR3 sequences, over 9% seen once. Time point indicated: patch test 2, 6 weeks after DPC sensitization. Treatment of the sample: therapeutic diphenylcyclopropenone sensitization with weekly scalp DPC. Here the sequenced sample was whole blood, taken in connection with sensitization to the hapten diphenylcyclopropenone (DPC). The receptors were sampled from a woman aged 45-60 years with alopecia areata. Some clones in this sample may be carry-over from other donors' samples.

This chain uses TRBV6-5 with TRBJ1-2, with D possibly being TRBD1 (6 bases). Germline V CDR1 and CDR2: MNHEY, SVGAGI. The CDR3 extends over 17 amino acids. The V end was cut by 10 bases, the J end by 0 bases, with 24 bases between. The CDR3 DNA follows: TGTGCCAACAGAACTAGGTGGGGGCTAGGGTCTAACTATGGCTACACCTTC. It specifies CANRTRWGLGSNYGYTF.

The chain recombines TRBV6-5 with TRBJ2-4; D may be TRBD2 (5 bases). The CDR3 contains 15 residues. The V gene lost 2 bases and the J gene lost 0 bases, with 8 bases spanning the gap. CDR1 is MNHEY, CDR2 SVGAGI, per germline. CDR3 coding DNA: TGTGCCAGCAGTTACGGAGGCGCAGCCAAAAACATTCAGTACTTC. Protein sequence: CASSYGGAAKNIQYF.

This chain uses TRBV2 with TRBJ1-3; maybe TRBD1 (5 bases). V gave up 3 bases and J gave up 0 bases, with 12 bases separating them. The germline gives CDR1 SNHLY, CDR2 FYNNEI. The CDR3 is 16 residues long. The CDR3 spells CASSDETGRSGNTIYF. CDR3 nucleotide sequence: TGTGCCAGCAGTGATGAAACAGGACGCTCTGGAAACACCATATATTTT.

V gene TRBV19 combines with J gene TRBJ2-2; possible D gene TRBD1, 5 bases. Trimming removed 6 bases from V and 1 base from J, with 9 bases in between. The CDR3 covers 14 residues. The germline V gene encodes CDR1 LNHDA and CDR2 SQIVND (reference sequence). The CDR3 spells CASRTALNTGELFF. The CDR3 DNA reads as TGTGCCAGTAGGACAGCCCTGAACACCGGGGAGCTGTTTTTT.

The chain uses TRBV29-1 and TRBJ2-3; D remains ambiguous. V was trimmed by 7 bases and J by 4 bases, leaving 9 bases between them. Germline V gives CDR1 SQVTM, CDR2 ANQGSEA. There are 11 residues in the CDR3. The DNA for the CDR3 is TGCAGCGCCTCTCAGGCAGATACGCAGTATTTT. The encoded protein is CSASQADTQYF.

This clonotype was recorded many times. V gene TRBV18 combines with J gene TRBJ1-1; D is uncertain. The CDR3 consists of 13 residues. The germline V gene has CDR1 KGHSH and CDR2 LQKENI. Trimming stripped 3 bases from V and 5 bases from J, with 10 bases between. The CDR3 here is CASSPSYGTEAFF. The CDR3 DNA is TGTGCCAGCTCACCGTCGTACGGGACTGAAGCTTTCTTT.

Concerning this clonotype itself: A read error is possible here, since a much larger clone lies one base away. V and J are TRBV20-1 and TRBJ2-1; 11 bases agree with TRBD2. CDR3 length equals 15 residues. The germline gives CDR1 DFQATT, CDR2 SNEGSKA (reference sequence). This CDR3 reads CSVSPSSGRLYERFF. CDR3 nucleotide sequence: TGCAGTGTCTCCCCATCTAGCGGGAGGCTCTATGAGCGGTTCTTC.